This T cell receptor beta chain was profiled in a study of neurological immune-mediated disorders. General study results and limits: The repertoires of 18 of 34 multiple sclerosis patients fell into one related-CDR3 cluster (a possible signature) under phylogenetic grouping.

Germline-derived CDR1 and CDR2 are DFQATT and SNEGSKA (reference sequence). The V gene end was trimmed by 3 bases and the J gene end by 1 base; junction bases not matched to a gene: 4. The CDR3 spans 15 residues. Each CDR3 protein gets one entry after TCRdb re-called the 5' RACE reads with MiXCR. The sample lists 55,000 to 75,000 distinct CDR3 sequences, 2% to 3% occurring once. This clonotype occurred many times. Its antigen is unidentified. The chain joins TRBV20-1 to TRBJ2-3, with 10 bases aligning to TRBD2. The sequence derives from a man aged 45-65 years with multiple sclerosis. Sequenced input: PBMCs. The CDR3 loop is CSASTGTSGTDTQYF. DNA for the CDR3: TGCAGTGCTAGCACCGGGACTAGCGGCACAGATACGCAGTATTTT.